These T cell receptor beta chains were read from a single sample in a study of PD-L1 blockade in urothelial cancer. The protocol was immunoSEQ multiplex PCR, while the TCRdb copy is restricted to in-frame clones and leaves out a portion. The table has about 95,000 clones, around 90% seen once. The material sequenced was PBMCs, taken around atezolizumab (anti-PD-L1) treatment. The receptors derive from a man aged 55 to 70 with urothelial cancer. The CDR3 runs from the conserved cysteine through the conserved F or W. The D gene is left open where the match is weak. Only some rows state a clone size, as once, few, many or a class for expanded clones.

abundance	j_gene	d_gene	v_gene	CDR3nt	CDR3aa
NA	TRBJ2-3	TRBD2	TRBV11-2	TGTGCCAGCAGCTTAGCGGGAGGCCCCACAGATACGCAGTATTTT	CASSLAGGPTDTQYF
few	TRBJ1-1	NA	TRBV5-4	TGTGCCAGCACCTTGCAAGGGGTGAACACTGAAGCTTTCTTT	CASTLQGVNTEAFF
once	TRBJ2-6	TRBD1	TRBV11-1	TGTGCCAGCTCAAACGGGGGACAGGGTTATACTCGGGCCAACGTCCTGACTTTC	CASSNGGQGYTRANVLTF
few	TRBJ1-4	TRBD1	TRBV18	TGTGCCAGCTCACCCTTGACAGGGGGAGAAAAACTGTTTTTT	CASSPLTGGEKLFF
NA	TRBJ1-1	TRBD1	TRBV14	TGTGCCAGCAGCCACAGGACAGGGCACATGAACACTGAAGCTTTCTTT	CASSHRTGHMNTEAFF
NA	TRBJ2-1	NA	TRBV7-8	TGTGCCAGCAGTCGCGGACTCAACATCTACAATGAGCAGTTCTTC	CASSRGLNIYNEQFF
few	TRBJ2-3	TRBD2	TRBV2	TGTGCCAGCAGCCCAGCGGGGGGCAGCACAGATACGCAGTATTTT	CASSPAGGSTDTQYF
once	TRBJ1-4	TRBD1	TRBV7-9	TGTGCCAGCAGCTTAGGGGACAGGGGCCCAGGAAGTGAAAAACTGTTTTTT	CASSLGDRGPGSEKLFF
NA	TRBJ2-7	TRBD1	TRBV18	TGTGCCAGCTCACCAACCGGCAGGGACAGGACCTACGAGCAGTACTTC	CASSPTGRDRTYEQYF
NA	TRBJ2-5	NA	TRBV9	TGTGCCAGCAGCGGGGGCGGGGGCGCGATCCAAGAGACCCAGTACTTC	CASSGGGGAIQETQYF
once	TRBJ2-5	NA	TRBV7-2	TGTGCCAGCAGCTCCGCTCCCGGAGAGACCCAGTACTTC	CASSSAPGETQYF
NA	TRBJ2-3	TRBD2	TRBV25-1	TGTGCCAGCGGACTAGCGGAGGGAACAGATACGCAGTATTTT	CASGLAEGTDTQYF
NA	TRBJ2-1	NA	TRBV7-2	TGTGCCAGCAGACCCGACAAGTCCCGGGGTTACTCCTACAATGAGCAGTTCTTC	CASRPDKSRGYSYNEQFF
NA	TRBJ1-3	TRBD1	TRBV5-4	TGTGCCAGCAGCTTGGCGGGACAGTACTCCCGTTCTGGAAACACCATATATTTT	CASSLAGQYSRSGNTIYF